The clone carrying this T cell receptor (beta chain) rates as medium-sized. V gave up 0 bases and J gave up 10 bases; unmatched junction bases: 0. The length of the CDR3 is 14 residues. The germline CDR1 and CDR2 sequences are SGDLS and YYNGEE. The assay was immunoSEQ multiplex PCR, and TCRdb's table has in-frame clones only and misses some. The sample shows 1,400 or so clones, approximately 30% of them seen only once. These data are taken from a study of T cells in localized non-small cell lung cancer. The receptor's source is a male donor older than 55 with stage II squamous cell lung carcinoma. The V and J genes are TRBV9 and TRBJ1-6; TRBD1 aligns across 11 bases. The source was lung tumor tissue, collected before any cancer treatment. The CDR3 DNA reads as TGTGCCAGCAGCGTAGGGGACAGGGGGTCACCCCTCCACTTT. Protein sequence: CASSVGDRGSPLHF.